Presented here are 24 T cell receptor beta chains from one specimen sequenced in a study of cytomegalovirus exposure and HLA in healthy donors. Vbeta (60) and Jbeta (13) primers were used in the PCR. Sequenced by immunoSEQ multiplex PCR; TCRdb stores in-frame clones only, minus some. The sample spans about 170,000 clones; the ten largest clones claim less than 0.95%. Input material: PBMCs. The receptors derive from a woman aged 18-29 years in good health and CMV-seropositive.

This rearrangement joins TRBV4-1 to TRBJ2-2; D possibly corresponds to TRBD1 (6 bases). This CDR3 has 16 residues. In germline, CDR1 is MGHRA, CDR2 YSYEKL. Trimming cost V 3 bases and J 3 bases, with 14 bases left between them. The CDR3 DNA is TGCGCCAGCAGCCAGACCACAGGGTGGGACACCGGGGAGCTGTTTTTT. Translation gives CASSQTTGWDTGELFF.

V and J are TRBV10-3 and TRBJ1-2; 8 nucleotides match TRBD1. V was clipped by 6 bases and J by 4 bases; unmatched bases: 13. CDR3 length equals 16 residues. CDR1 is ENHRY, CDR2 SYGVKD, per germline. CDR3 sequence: CAIRIGIAGGGYGYTF. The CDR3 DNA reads TGTGCCATCAGGATCGGGATTGCAGGGGGCGGCTATGGCTACACCTTC.

The chain's CDR3 is CASSLADKEAFF. The CDR3 DNA follows: TGTGCCAGCAGCTTAGCTGACAAGGAAGCTTTCTTT. The chain combines TRBV11-2 with TRBJ1-1; D ambiguous. The CDR3 runs 12 residues. The V end was cut by 1 base, the J end by 8 bases, with 8 bases between. Germline assignment: CDR1 SGHAT and CDR2 FQNNGV.

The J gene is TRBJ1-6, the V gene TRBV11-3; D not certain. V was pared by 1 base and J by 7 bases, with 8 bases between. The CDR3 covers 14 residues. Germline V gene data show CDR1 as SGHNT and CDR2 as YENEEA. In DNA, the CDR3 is TGTGCCAGCAGCTTAGGGACTGCGAATTCACCCCTCCACTTT. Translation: CASSLGTANSPLHF.

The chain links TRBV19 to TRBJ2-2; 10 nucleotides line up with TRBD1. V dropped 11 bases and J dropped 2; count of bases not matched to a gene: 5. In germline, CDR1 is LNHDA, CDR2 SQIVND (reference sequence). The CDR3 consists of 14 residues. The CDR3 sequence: CAGRDRGNTGELFF. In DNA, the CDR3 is TGTGCCGGCCGGGACAGGGGAAACACCGGGGAGCTGTTTTTT.

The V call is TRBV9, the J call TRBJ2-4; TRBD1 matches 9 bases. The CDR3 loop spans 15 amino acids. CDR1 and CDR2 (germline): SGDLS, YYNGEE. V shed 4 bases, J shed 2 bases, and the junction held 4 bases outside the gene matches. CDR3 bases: TGTGCCAGCAGCACCGGGACAGGGTCCAAAAACATTCAGTACTTC. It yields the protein CASSTGTGSKNIQYF.

The DNA for the CDR3 is TGTGCCAGCAGTTTATTAGAGCGCTCTGGAAACACCATATATTTT. Translating gives CASSLLERSGNTIYF. The genes are TRBV28 and TRBJ1-3; D uncertain. Trimming pared 1 base from V and 0 bases from J, leaving 7 bases between. CDR3 length: 15 amino acids. Germline assignment: CDR1 MDHEN and CDR2 SYDVKM.

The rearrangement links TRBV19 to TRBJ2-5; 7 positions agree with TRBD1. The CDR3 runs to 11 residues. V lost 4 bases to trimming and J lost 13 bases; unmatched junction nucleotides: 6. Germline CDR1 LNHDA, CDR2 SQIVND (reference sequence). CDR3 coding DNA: TGTGCCAGTAGTAAGAGGGACAGTTGGTACTTC. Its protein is CASSKRDSWYF.

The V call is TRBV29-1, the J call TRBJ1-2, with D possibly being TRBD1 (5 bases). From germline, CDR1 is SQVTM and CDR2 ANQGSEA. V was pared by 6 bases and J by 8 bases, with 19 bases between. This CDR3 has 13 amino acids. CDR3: CSVMDTSPQGYTF. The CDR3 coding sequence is TGCAGCGTCATGGACACCTCCCCCCAAGGCTACACCTTC.

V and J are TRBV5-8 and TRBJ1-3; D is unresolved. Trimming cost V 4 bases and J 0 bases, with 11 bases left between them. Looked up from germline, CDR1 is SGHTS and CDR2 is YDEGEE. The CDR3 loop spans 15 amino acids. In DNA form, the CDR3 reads TGTGCCAGCAGCCTCCTCGACACCTCTGGAAACACCATATATTTT. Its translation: CASSLLDTSGNTIYF.

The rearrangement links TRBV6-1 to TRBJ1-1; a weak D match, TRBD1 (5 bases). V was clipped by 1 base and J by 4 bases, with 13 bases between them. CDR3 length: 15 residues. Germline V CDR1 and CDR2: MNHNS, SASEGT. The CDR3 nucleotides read TGTGCCAGCAGTGAAGGGTGGGGGGGTGGCACTGAAGCTTTCTTT. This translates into CASSEGWGGGTEAFF.

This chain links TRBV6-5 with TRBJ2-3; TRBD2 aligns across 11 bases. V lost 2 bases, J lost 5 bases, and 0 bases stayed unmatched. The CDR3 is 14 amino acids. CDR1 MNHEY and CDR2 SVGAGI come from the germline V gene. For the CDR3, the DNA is TGTGCCAGCAGTTACCTAGCGGGGGGAGATACGCAGTATTTT. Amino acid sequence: CASSYLAGGDTQYF.

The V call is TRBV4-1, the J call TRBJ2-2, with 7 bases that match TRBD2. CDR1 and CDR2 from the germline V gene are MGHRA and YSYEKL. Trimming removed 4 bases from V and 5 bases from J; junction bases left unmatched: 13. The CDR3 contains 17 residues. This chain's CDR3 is CASSPGIGGILTGELFF. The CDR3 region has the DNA TGCGCCAGCAGCCCCGGAATCGGGGGGATCTTAACCGGGGAGCTGTTTTTT.

The CDR3 region has the DNA TGTGCCAGCAGACCCGGGGACAGGGTGAACACTGAAGCTTTCTTT. The encoded protein is CASRPGDRVNTEAFF. The chain uses TRBV6-5 and TRBJ1-1; 9 positions match TRBD1. CDR3 length: 15 residues. Germline V gives CDR1 MNHEY, CDR2 SVGAGI. The J segment lost 0 bases and the V segment lost 6 bases, leaving 5 bases of the junction unmatched.

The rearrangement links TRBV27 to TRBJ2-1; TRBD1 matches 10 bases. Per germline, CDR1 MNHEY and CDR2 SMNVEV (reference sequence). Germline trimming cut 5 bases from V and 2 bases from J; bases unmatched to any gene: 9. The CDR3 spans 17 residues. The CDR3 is CASSPGTGVLPYNEQFF. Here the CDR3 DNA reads TGTGCCAGCAGTCCCGGGACAGGGGTCCTACCCTACAATGAGCAGTTCTTC.

For the CDR3, the DNA is TGTGCCAGCAGCGTAGGTTCCGCGGGAGTGCCCAATGAGCAGTTCTTC. It codes for CASSVGSAGVPNEQFF. The J gene is TRBJ2-1, the V gene TRBV9; 7 bases line up with TRBD2. V shed 0 bases and J 6 bases; nucleotides not matched to a gene: 9. The CDR3 spans 16 residues. CDR1 is SGDLS and CDR2 is YYNGEE in the germline V gene.

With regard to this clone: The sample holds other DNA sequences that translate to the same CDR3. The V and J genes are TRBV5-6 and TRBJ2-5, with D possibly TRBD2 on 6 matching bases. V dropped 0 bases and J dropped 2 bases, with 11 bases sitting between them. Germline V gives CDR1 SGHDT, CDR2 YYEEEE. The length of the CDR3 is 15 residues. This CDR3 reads CASSLGIGRQETQYF. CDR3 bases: TGTGCCAGCAGCTTGGGAATAGGGAGGCAAGAGACCCAGTACTTC.

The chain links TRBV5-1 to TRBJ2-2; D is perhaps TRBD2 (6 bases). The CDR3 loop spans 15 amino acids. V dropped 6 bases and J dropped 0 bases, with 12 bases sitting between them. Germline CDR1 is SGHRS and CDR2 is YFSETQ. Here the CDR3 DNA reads TGCGCCAGCACCGGGGCGGGGACGAACACCGGGGAGCTGTTTTTT. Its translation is CASTGAGTNTGELFF.

The CDR3 reads CASSQDPLLAGDGELFF. CDR3 nucleotides: TGTGCCAGCAGCCAAGATCCGCTACTAGCGGGAGACGGGGAGCTGTTTTTT. This chain links TRBV4-2 with TRBJ2-2; 11 positions agree with TRBD2. From germline, CDR1 is LGHNA and CDR2 YNFKEQ. The CDR3 totals 17 residues. Trimming at V came to 0 bases and at J to 7 bases, leaving 7 bases not matched to a gene.

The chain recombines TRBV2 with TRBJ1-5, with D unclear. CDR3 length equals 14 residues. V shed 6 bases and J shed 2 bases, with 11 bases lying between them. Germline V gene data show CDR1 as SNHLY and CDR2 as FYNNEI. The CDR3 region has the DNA TGTGCCAGCAGCCCGGGTTCTGGCAATCAGCCCCAGCATTTT. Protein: CASSPGSGNQPQHF.

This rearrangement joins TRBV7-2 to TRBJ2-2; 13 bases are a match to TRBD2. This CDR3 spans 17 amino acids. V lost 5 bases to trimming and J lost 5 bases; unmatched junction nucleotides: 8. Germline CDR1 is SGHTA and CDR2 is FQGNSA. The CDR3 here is CASSLTGLAGDTGELFF. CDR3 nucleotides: TGTGCCAGCAGCCTTACAGGACTAGCGGGAGATACCGGGGAGCTGTTTTTT.

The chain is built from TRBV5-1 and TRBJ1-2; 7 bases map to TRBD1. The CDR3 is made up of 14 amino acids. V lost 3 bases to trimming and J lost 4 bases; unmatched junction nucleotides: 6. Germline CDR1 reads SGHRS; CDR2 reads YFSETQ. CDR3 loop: CASSSAGGFYGYTF. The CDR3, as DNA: TGCGCCAGCAGCTCGGCAGGGGGTTTCTATGGCTACACCTTC. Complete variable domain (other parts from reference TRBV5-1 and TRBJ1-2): KAGVTQTPRYLIKTRGQQVTLSCSPISGHRSVSWYQQTPGQGLQFLFEYFSETQRNKGNFPGRFSGRQFSNSRSEMNVSTLELGDSALYLCASSSAGGFYGYTFGSGTRLTVV.

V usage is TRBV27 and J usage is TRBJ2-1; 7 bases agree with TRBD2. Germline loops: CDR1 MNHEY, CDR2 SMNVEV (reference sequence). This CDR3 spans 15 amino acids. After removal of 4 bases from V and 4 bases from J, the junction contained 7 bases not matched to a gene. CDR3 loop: CASSSAGLGYNEQFF. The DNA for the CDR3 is TGTGCCAGCAGTTCCGCCGGACTAGGTTACAATGAGCAGTTCTTC.

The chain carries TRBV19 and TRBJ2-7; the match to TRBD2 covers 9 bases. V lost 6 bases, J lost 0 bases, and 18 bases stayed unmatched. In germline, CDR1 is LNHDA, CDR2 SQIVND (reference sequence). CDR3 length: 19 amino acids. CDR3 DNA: TGTGCCAGTAGCCGCCTTGAGGATAGCGGGAGTGATCCCTCCTACGAGCAGTACTTC. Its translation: CASSRLEDSGSDPSYEQYF.